The 11 T cell receptor beta chains below were found in one sample sequenced in a study of blood T cell repertoires in COVID-19. Sequencing used immunoSEQ multiplex PCR; TCRdb keeps in-frame clones, though not all of them. Of hundreds of thousands of clones listed, about 84% are singletons. Sequencing was done on a sample of peripheral blood. The receptors were sampled from a woman older than 75 with acute or convalescent COVID-19.

The chain joins TRBV10-3 to TRBJ2-3; 11 bases are a match to TRBD1. V was pared by 10 bases and J by 1 base, with 7 bases of the junction left unmatched. CDR3 length: 15 residues. The germline V gene encodes CDR1 ENHRY and CDR2 SYGVKD. In nucleotides, the CDR3 is TGTGCCAACGGACAGGGGGCGTTGGGCACAGATACGCAGTATTTT. Its translation: CANGQGALGTDTQYF.

The V and J genes are TRBV27 and TRBJ2-5; 11 bases are shared with TRBD1. J lost 5 bases, V lost 5 bases, and 10 bases had no gene match. The V gene's germline CDR1 is MNHEY and CDR2 SMNVEV (reference sequence). The CDR3 spans 16 residues. CDR3 residues: CASSGQGARELETQYF. In nucleotides, the CDR3 is TGTGCCAGCAGTGGACAGGGGGCCCGTGAGCTGGAGACCCAGTACTTC.

The chain couples TRBV2 to TRBJ2-7; 10 bases are shared with TRBD1. The CDR3 loop spans 15 amino acids. CDR1 is SNHLY and CDR2 is FYNNEI in the germline V gene. Trimming at V came to 6 bases and at J to 0 bases, leaving 5 bases not matched to a gene. This chain's CDR3 is CASRLTGGYSYEQYF. CDR3 sequence (DNA): TGTGCCAGCAGGTTGACAGGGGGCTACTCCTACGAGCAGTACTTC.

This clone has a handful of counts. V usage is TRBV3-1 (or the pseudogene TRBV3-2) and J usage is TRBJ1-1; D is ambiguous. The CDR3 covers 13 residues. Trimming left V 5 bases short and J 1 base short, with 8 bases between. Germline CDR1 is LGHDT and CDR2 is YNNKEL (reference sequence). As DNA, the CDR3 is TGTGCCAGCAGCAAACTTGGGAACACTGAAGCTTTCTTT. Its protein is CASSKLGNTEAFF.

CDR3 region: CASSDPRDLSTDTQYF. The CDR3 coding sequence is TGTGCCAGCAGCGACCCCCGGGACTTAAGCACAGATACGCAGTATTTT. The genes are TRBV5-5 and TRBJ2-3, with D tentatively TRBD2 (6 bases). In germline, CDR1 is SGHKS, CDR2 YYEKEE (reference sequence). This CDR3 has 16 residues. The ends were cut back, 4 bases at V and 0 bases at J, with 15 bases in the middle.

V gene TRBV15 combines with J gene TRBJ1-1, with D perhaps matching TRBD1 (6 bases). The CDR3 has 15 amino acids. V lost 0 bases, J lost 7 bases, and 15 bases lay in between. Per the germline V gene, CDR1 is LNHNV and CDR2 is YYDKDF (reference sequence). The CDR3 loop is CATSRDRGSPGEAFF. DNA of the CDR3: TGTGCCACCAGCAGAGATAGGGGGTCTCCCGGTGAAGCTTTCTTT.

The rearrangement joins TRBV4-2 to TRBJ2-1; TRBD1 agrees at 9 bases. J lost 6 bases, V lost 2 bases, and 5 bases had no gene match. Germline assignment: CDR1 LGHNA and CDR2 YNFKEQ. The CDR3 is 15 residues long. Written as DNA, the CDR3 is TGTGCCAGCAGCCAAACCGGGACAGGGATCAATGAGCAGTTCTTC. As protein: CASSQTGTGINEQFF.

As to this clone: Other DNA sequences in this sample translate to the same CDR3. V gene TRBV28 combines with J gene TRBJ1-2, with D hard to call. The V end was cut by 3 bases, the J end by 3 bases, with 5 bases between. This CDR3 has 12 residues. Germline V gene sequence: CDR1 MDHEN, CDR2 SYDVKM. CDR3 protein: CASSLQDYGYTF. The CDR3, as DNA: TGTGCCAGCAGTTTGCAGGACTATGGCTACACCTTC.

The genes are TRBV5-1 and TRBJ2-6; D not resolved. Between the trimmed V and J ends, which lost 0 bases and 1 base, there was a span of 11 bases. Germline V CDR1 and CDR2: SGHRS, YFSETQ. This CDR3 region has 17 residues. The CDR3 coding sequence is TGCGCCAGCAGCTTGGTCATGTCGGTGTCTGGGGCCAACGTCCTGACTTTC. As protein: CASSLVMSVSGANVLTF.

The chain combines TRBV11-2 with TRBJ1-2, with 8 nucleotides matching TRBD1. V gave up 4 bases and J gave up 6 bases; unmatched junction bases: 13. Germline CDR1 is SGHAT and CDR2 is FQNNGV. The CDR3 runs to 16 residues. The CDR3 DNA sequence: TGTGCCAGCAGCTCCGATGGGACAGGCCTCAGTCATGGCTACACCTTC. Protein sequence: CASSSDGTGLSHGYTF.

This clone was detected only once. The rearrangement joins TRBV19 to TRBJ1-5; D possibly corresponds to TRBD1 (5 bases). The length of the CDR3 is 15 residues. Germline V gene lookup returns CDR1 LNHDA and CDR2 SQIVND (reference sequence). V was trimmed by 5 bases and J by 6 bases, leaving 17 bases between them. The CDR3 protein is CASSSGTTGGQPQHF. In DNA form, the CDR3 reads TGTGCCAGTAGTTCGGGTACCACCGGGGGTCAGCCCCAGCATTTT.